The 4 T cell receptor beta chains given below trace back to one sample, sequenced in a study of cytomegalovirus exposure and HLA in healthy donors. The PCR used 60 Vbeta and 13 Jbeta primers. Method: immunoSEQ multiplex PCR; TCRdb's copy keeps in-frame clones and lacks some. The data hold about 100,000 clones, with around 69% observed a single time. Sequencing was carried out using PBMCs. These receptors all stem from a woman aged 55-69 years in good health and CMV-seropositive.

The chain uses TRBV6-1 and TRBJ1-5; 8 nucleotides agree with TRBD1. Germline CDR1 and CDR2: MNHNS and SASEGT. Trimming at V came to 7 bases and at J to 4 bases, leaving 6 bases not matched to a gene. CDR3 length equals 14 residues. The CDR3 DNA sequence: TGTGCCAGCAAAGGACAGGGAAGTAATCAGCCCCAGCATTTT. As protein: CASKGQGSNQPQHF.

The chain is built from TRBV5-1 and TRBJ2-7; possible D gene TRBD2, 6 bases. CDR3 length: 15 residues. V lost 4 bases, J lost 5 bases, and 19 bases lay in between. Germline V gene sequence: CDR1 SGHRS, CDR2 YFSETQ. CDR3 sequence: CASSIHREPKDEQYF. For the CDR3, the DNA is TGCGCCAGCAGCATACACCGGGAGCCGAAGGACGAGCAGTACTTC.

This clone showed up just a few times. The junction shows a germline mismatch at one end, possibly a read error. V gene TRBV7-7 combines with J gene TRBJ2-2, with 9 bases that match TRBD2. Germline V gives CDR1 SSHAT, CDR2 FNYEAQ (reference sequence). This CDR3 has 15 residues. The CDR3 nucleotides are TGTGCTAGCAGCTTTAGCGGGAGAGGCGTCGGGGAGCTGTTTTTT. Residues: CASSFSGRGVGELFF.

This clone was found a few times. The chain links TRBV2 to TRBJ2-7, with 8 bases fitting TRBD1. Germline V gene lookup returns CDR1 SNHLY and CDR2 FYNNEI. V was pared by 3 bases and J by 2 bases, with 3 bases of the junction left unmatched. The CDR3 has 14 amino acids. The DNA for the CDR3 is TGTGCCAGCAGTGAGTACAGGGGGGCCTACGAGCAGTACTTC. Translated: CASSEYRGAYEQYF.